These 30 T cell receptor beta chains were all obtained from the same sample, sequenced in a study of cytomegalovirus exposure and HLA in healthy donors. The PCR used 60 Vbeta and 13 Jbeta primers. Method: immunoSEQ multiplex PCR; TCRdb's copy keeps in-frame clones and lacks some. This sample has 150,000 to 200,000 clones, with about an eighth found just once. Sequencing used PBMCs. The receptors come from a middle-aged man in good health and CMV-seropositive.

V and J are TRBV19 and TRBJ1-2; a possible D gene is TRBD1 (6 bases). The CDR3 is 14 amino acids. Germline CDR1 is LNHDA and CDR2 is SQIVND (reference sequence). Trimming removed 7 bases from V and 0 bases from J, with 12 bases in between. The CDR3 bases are TGTGCCAGTAATAAGGACAGTTCTAACTATGGCTACACCTTC. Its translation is CASNKDSSNYGYTF.

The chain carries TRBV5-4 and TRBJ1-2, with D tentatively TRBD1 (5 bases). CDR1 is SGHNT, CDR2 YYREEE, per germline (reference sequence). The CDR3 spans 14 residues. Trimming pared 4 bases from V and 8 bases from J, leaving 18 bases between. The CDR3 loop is CASSGEQGRYGYTF. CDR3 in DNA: TGTGCCAGCAGCGGCGAGCAGGGAAGATACGGCTACACCTTC.

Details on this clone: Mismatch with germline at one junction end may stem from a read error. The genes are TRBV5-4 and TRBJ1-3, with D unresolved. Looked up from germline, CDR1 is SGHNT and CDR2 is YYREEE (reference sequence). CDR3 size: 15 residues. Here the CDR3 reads CASSLERSSGNAIYF. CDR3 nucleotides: TGTGCCAGCAGCTTGGAACGGAGCTCTGGAAACGCCATATATTTT.

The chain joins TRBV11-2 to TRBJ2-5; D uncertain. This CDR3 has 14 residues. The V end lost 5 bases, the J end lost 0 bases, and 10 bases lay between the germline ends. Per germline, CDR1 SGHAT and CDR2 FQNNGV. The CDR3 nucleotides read TGTGCCAGCAGCCCCCAGGTTAACCAAGAGACCCAGTACTTC. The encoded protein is CASSPQVNQETQYF.

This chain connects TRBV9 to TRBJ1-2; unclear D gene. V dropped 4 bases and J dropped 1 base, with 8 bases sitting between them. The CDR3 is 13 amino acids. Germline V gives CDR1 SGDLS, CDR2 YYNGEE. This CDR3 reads CASSQDFNYGYTF. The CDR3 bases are TGTGCCAGCAGCCAAGACTTTAACTATGGCTACACCTTC.

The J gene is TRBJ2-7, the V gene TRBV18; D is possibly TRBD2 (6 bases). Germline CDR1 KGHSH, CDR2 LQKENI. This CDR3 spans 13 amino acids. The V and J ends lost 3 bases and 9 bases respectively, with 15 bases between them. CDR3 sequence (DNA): TGTGCCAGCTCACCGGGACCGGACGGGGGGCAGTACTTC. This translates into CASSPGPDGGQYF.

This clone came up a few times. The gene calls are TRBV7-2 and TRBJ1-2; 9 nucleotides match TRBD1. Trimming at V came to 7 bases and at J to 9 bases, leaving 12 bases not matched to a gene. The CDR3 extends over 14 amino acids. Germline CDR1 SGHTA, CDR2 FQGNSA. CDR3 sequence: CASNMGQGIRRYTF. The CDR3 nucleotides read TGTGCCAGCAACATGGGACAGGGTATCAGGCGCTACACCTTC.

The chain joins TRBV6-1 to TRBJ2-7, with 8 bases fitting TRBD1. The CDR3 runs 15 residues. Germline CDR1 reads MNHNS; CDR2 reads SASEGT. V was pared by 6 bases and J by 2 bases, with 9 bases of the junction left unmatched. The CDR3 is CASRVDREGAYEQYF. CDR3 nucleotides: TGTGCCAGCAGGGTGGACAGGGAAGGGGCCTACGAGCAGTACTTC.

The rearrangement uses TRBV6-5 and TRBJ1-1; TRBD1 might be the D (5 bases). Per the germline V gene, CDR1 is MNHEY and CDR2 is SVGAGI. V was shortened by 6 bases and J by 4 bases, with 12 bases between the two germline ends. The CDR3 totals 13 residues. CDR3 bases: TGTGCCAGCAGGCGCCAGGGTGGCACTGAAGCTTTCTTT. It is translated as CASRRQGGTEAFF.

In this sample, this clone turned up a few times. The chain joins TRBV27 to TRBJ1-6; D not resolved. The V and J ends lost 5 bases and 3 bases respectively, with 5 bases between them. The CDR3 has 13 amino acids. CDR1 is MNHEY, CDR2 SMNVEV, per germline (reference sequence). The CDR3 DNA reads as TGTGCCAGCAGTCCAAACTATAATTCACCCCTCCACTTT. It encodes CASSPNYNSPLHF.

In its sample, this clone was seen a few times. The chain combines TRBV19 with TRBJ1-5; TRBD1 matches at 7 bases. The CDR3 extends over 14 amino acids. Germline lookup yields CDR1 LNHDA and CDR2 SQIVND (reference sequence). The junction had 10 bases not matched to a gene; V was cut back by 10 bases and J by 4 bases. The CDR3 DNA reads TGTGCCACCCGGGGGCCAGGGGGAAATCAGCCCCAGCATTTT. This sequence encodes CATRGPGGNQPQHF.

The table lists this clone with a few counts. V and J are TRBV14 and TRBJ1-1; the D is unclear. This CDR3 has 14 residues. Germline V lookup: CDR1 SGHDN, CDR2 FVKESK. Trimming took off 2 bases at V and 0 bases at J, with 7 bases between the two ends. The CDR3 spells CASSQLSLNTEAFF. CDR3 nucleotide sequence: TGTGCCAGCAGCCAACTTAGCCTGAACACTGAAGCTTTCTTT.

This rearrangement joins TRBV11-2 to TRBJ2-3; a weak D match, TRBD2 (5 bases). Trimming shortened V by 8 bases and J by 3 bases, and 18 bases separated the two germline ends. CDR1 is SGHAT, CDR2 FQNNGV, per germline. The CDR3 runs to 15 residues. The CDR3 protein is CASGPPGRGTDTQYF. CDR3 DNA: TGTGCCAGCGGCCCCCCCGGTCGGGGAACAGATACGCAGTATTTT.

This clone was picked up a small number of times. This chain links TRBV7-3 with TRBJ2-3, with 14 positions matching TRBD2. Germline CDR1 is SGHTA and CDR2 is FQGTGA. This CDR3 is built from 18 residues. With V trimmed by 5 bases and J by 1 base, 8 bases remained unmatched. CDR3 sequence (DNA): TGTGCCAGCAGCCTCGGACTAGCGGGGGGCCGGGGCACAGATACGCAGTATTTT. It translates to CASSLGLAGGRGTDTQYF.

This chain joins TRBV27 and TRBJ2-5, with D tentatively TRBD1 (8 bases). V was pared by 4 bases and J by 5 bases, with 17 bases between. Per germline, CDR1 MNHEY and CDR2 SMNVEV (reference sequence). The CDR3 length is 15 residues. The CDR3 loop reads CASSYRGGLWETQYF. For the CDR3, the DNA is TGTGCCAGCAGTTACAGGGGGGGACTCTGGGAGACCCAGTACTTC.

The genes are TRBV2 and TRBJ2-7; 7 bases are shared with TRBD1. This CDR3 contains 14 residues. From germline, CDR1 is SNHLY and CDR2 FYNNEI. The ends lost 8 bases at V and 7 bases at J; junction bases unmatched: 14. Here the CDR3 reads CASGQIQGTGEQYF. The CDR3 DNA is TGTGCCAGCGGGCAAATACAGGGGACGGGGGAGCAGTACTTC.

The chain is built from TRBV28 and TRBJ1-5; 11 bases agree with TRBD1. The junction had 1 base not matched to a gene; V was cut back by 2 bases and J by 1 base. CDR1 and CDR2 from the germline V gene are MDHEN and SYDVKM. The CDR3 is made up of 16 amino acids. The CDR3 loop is CASSLRDRGSNQPQHF. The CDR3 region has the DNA TGTGCCAGCAGTTTAAGGGACAGGGGGAGCAATCAGCCCCAGCATTTT.

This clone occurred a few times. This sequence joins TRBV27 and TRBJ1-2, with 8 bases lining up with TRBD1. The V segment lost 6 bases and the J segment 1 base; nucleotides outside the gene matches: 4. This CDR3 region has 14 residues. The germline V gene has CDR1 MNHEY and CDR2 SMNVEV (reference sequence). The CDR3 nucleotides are TGTGCCAGCAGCCCCAGGGGGCTTAACTATGGCTACACCTTC. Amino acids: CASSPRGLNYGYTF.

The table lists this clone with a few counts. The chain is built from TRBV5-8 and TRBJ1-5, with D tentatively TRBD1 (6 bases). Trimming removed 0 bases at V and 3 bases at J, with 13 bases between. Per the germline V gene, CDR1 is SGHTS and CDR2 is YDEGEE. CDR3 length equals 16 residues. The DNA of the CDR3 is TGTGCCAGCAGCTTGGGTACAGGGCCCAACAATCAGCCCCAGCATTTT. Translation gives CASSLGTGPNNQPQHF.

CDR3 nucleotides: TGTGCCAGCAGTGCTAACGGAGATCAGCCCCAGCATTTT. Its protein product is CASSANGDQPQHF. The chain links TRBV6-1 to TRBJ1-5; D unclear. Germline CDR1 is MNHNS and CDR2 is SASEGT. CDR3 size: 13 residues. Trimming took 4 bases from V and 5 from J, leaving 9 bases between them.

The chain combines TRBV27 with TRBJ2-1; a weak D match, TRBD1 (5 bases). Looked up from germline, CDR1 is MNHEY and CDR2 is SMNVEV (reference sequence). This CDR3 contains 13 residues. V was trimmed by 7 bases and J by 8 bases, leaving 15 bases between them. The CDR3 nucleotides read TGTGCCAGCAATACCCCACAGGCCGATGAGCAGTTCTTC. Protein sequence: CASNTPQADEQFF.

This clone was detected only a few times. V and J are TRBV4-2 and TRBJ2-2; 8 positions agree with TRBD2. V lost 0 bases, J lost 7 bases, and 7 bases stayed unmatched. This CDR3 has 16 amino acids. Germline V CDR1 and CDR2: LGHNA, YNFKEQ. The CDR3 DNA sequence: TGTGCCAGCAGCCAAGATGGACAGCGGGGGTTCGGGGAGCTGTTTTTT. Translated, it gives CASSQDGQRGFGELFF.

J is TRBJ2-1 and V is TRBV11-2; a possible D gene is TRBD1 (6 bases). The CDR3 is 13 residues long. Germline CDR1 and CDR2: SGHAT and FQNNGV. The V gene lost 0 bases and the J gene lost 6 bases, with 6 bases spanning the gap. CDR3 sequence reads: CASSLDRGNEQFF. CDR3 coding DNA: TGTGCCAGCAGCTTAGACAGGGGCAATGAGCAGTTCTTC.

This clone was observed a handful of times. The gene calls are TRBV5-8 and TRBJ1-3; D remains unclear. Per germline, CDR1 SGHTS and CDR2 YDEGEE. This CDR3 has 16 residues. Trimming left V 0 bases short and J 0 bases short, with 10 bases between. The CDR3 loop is CASSLVKDYSGNTIYF. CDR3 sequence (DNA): TGTGCCAGCAGCTTGGTGAAGGACTACTCTGGAAACACCATATATTTT.

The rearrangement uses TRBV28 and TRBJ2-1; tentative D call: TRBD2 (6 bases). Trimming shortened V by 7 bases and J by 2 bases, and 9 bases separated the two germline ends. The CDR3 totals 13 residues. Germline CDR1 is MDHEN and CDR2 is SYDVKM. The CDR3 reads CASTSVTYNEQFF. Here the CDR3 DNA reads TGTGCCAGCACTAGCGTAACCTACAATGAGCAGTTCTTC.

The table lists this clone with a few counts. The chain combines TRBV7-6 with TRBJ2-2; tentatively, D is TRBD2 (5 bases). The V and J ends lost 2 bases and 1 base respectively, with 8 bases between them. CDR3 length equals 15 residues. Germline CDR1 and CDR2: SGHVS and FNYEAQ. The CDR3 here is CASSLRTLNTGELFF. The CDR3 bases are TGTGCCAGCAGCTTAAGGACTTTGAACACCGGGGAGCTGTTTTTT.

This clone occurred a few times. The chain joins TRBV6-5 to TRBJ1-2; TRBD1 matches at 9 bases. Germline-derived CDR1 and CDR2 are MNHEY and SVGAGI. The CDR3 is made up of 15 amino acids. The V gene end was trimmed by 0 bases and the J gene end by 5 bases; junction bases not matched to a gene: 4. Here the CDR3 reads CASSYSTTGGYGYTF. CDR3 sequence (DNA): TGTGCCAGCAGTTACTCGACGACAGGGGGTTATGGCTACACCTTC.

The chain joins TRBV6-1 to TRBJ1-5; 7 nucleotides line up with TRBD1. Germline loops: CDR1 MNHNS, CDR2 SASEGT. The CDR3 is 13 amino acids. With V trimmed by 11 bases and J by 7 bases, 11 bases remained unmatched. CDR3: CAPHGTDPQPQHF. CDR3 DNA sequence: TGTGCCCCCCACGGGACAGATCCACAGCCCCAGCATTTT.

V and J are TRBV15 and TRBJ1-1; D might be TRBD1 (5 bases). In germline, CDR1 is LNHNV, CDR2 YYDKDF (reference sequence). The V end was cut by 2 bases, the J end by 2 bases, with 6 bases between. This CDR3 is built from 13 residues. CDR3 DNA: TGTGCCACCAGCAGACGGACAAACACTGAAGCTTTCTTT. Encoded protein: CATSRRTNTEAFF.

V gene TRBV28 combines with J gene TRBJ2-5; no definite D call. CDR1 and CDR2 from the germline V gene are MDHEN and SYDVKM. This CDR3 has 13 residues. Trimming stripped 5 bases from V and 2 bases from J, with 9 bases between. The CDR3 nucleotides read TGTGCCAGCAGTCCGCGCGGACAAGAGACCCAGTACTTC. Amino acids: CASSPRGQETQYF.